This T cell receptor (beta chain) emerged from a study of blood T cell repertoires in COVID-19 (dated by TCRdb to 2018 to 2020). Broadly, across the study: Collaborator samples came from the United States, Italy and Spain and covered acute and convalescent phases of COVID-19. The material from the prospective study consisted of cDNA or gDNA derived from T cells, B-cell-depleted T cells, or PBMCs. Deeply sampled blood TCRbeta repertoires from subjects exposed to, actively infected with, or recovered from COVID-19 were included in the dataset. The repertoires were released in a freely available public database intended as a resource for research on the immune response to SARS-CoV-2. The samples were drawn from the first 160 participants of the ongoing ImmuneRACE study and from about 1,200 subjects provided by 6 global collaborators. A de-identified subject ID, COVID-19 status, age in years and sex were almost always included in the sample metadata. Where available, HLA class I and class II types were taken from metadata supplied by the sample provider and were not determined by assay-based typing.

One collaborating source in Seattle enrolled patients during active infection and followed them longitudinally through the course of disease. Whole blood was collected in K2EDTA tubes by collaborating institutions according to the institutions' own protocols. For TCRbeta analysis, collaborators shipped samples in one of three forms: frozen whole blood, isolated PBMCs, or DNA extracted from either of those sample types. TCRbeta CDR3 regions were amplified from genomic DNA by means of the immunoSEQ Assay, a bias-controlled multiplex PCR. Regarding the original processing steps: Nucleated cell counts per sample were estimated from amplification of reference gene primers within the assay. To quantify the absolute abundance of each unique TCRbeta CDR3 rearrangement, sequence reads were collapsed and filtered. For each sample, productive Simpson clonality was calculated as the square root of Simpson's diversity index across productive rearrangements. TCRdb obtained this table from immuneACCESS and retained in-frame rearrangements with V and J assigned. These tables miss some clones; where compared with another copy, unresolved V genes account for less than half of the shortfall, and the remainder is unexplained. That table supplies the V and J calls and clone size; D and trimming were determined from the DNA. The sample data list a few hundred thousand clones, and around 87% of these were observed just once. The top ten constitute roughly 1% of the sample.

Study-wide conclusions, independent of this receptor: Clinical and demographic metadata were provided uncurated, with the amount varying by source and participant.

CDR1 MNHEY and CDR2 SMNVEV were looked up in the germline V gene (reference sequence). From the cysteine up to the phenylalanine, the CDR3 has a length of 16 residues. Here the CDR3 DNA is all that survives: 48 bases in frame from base 1. V loses 5 bases at its end and J loses 2 bases; junction bases beyond the gene matches: 10. Worth noting for this clone: Its antigen is currently not known. Base qualities were left out, and no much larger clone turns up one base away.

The chain employs TRBV27 and TRBJ2-3; TRBD1 agrees with 7 junctional bases. This receptor was identified in a woman aged 40-49 years with COVID-19, enrolled during active disease. The specimen was peripheral blood. This receptor has the CDR3 CASSPHRGVDTDTQYF. The DNA reads TGTGCCAGCAGTCCGCACAGGGGCGTAGACACAGATACGCAGTATTTT.